Listed here are 9 T cell receptor beta chains from one sample, sequenced in a study of T cells after yellow fever vaccination. One entry per CDR3 protein, called by TCRdb with MiXCR from the 5' RACE reads. The sample yields approximately 300,000 distinct CDR3 sequences, roughly 7% seen once. The source was PBMCs, collected roughly seven weeks after the first yellow fever vaccination. The receptors were sampled from a man between 18 and 29 years old who received the YFV17D yellow fever vaccine.

This clonotype was counted a few times. This chain joins TRBV15 and TRBJ1-2; TRBD1 is a possible D gene (5 bases). CDR3 length: 17 amino acids. Trimming took off 1 base at V and 2 bases at J, with 17 bases between the two ends. Germline V lookup: CDR1 LNHNV, CDR2 YYDKDF (reference sequence). The CDR3 reads CATSRAGGTLHNYGYTF. The CDR3 nucleotides read TGTGCCACCAGCAGAGCCGGGGGAACGCTGCACAACTATGGCTACACCTTC.

In its sample, this clonotype was seen a few times. The chain employs TRBV4-1 and TRBJ2-2, with D perhaps matching TRBD2 (5 bases). The V gene lost 2 bases and the J gene lost 4 bases, with 8 bases spanning the gap. CDR3 size: 14 residues. Per the germline V gene, CDR1 is MGHRA and CDR2 is YSYEKL. The CDR3 reads CASSQRDSTGELFF. Written as DNA, the CDR3 is TGCGCCAGCAGCCAACGGGATAGCACCGGGGAGCTGTTTTTT.

Of note for this clonotype: A junction end diverges from the germline sequence, so it may reflect a read error. This sequence joins TRBV4-1 and TRBJ1-1; no firm D call. The CDR3 runs to 15 residues. Germline-derived CDR1 and CDR2 are MGHRA and YSYEKL. The chain's CDR3 is CASSQGPGMNTVAFF. The CDR3 DNA is TGCGCCAGCAGCCAAGGGCCGGGGATGAACACTGTAGCTTTCTTT.

There are a few counts of this clonotype. The chain couples TRBV7-9 to TRBJ2-7; 7 nucleotides agree with TRBD1. The germline CDR1 and CDR2 sequences are SEHNR and FQNEAQ (reference sequence). This CDR3 has 17 amino acids. Trimming at V came to 5 bases and at J to 7 bases, leaving 20 bases not matched to a gene. This CDR3 reads CASSTRQGPQGKGEQYF. The CDR3 DNA is TGTGCCAGCAGCACCAGACAGGGACCCCAGGGGAAAGGAGAGCAGTACTTC.

The J gene is TRBJ2-7, the V gene TRBV7-2; D might be TRBD2 (6 bases). Germline V lookup: CDR1 SGHTA, CDR2 FQGNSA. The CDR3 contains 15 residues. The ends were cut back, 3 bases at V and 3 bases at J, with 15 bases in the middle. DNA of the CDR3: TGTGCCAGCAGCTTGGGGGGTAATACTCTCTACGAGCAGTACTTC. It encodes CASSLGGNTLYEQYF.

The V gene is TRBV27, the J gene TRBJ2-3; TRBD2 aligns across 10 bases. There are 17 residues in the CDR3. Unmatched junction bases numbered 12, after V lost 5 bases and J lost 4 bases. Germline CDR1 is MNHEY and CDR2 is SMNVEV (reference sequence). For the CDR3, the DNA is TGTGCCAGCAGTCCGATTTTCTGGAGCGGGGGGGCAGATACGCAGTATTTT. Its translation is CASSPIFWSGGADTQYF.

This clonotype was seen repeatedly, ten times or more. This chain joins TRBV20-1 and TRBJ2-1; TRBD2 matches 8 bases. The CDR3 runs 17 residues. From germline, CDR1 is DFQATT and CDR2 SNEGSKA (reference sequence). The junction had 12 bases not matched to a gene; V was cut back by 5 bases and J by 0 bases. This CDR3 is CSAGASGSQSSYNEQFF. The CDR3 nucleotides are TGCAGTGCTGGGGCTAGCGGGTCCCAGAGCTCCTACAATGAGCAGTTCTTC.

This clonotype appeared a few times. The chain uses TRBV20-1 and TRBJ1-5, with D perhaps matching TRBD1 (5 bases). Per germline, CDR1 DFQATT and CDR2 SNEGSKA (reference sequence). The CDR3 sequence is 13 residues long. The ends were cut back, 2 bases at V and 3 bases at J, with 8 bases in the middle. The DNA of the CDR3 is TGCAGTGCTAGATCGGACACCAATCAGCCCCAGCATTTT. Protein product: CSARSDTNQPQHF.

The V and J genes are TRBV24-1 and TRBJ2-1, with TRBD1 matching 11 bases. V shed 0 bases, J shed 5 bases, and the junction held 5 bases outside the gene matches. The CDR3 spans 17 residues. The germline gives CDR1 KGHDR, CDR2 SFDVKD. CDR3 region: CATSDLRRTGGHNEQFF. CDR3 bases: TGTGCCACCAGTGATTTGCGGCGGACAGGGGGCCACAATGAGCAGTTCTTC.